Presented here are 15 T cell receptor beta chains from one specimen sequenced in a study of blood T cell repertoires in COVID-19. The data were produced by immunoSEQ multiplex PCR, yet TCRdb's version contains in-frame clones alone and is incomplete. The sample lists more than 60,000 clones; 65% to 85% were seen once. Sequenced sample: peripheral blood. Receptor source: a man aged 55 to 70 with active or convalescent COVID-19.

The chain has TRBV3-1 (or the pseudogene TRBV3-2) and TRBJ2-3, with 8 bases that match TRBD2. Germline V gene sequence: CDR1 LGHDT, CDR2 YNNKEL (reference sequence). Unmatched junction bases numbered 8, after V lost 0 bases and J lost 6 bases. The CDR3 is 16 amino acids. CDR3 DNA: TGTGCCAGCAGCCAAGATCCGGGGGGGCCGAGCGATACGCAGTATTTT. Protein sequence: CASSQDPGGPSDTQYF.

V usage is TRBV19 and J usage is TRBJ1-2; 9 bases agree with TRBD1. Unmatched junction bases numbered 8, after V lost 5 bases and J lost 4 bases. The CDR3 runs to 15 residues. Per the germline V gene, CDR1 is LNHDA and CDR2 is SQIVND (reference sequence). The CDR3 sequence: CASSPLDRGGYGYTF. CDR3 sequence (DNA): TGTGCCAGTAGTCCCCTGGACAGGGGAGGCTATGGCTACACCTTC.

This clone turned up a few times. The chain has TRBV7-6 and TRBJ1-3; TRBD1 agrees at 10 bases. Germline V CDR1 and CDR2: SGHVS, FNYEAQ. The junction had 2 bases not matched to a gene; V was cut back by 4 bases and J by 2 bases. The CDR3 has 15 residues. In nucleotides, the CDR3 is TGTGCCAGCAGCTCGGACAGGGGGGCTGGAAACACCATATATTTT. It encodes CASSSDRGAGNTIYF.

V gene TRBV9 combines with J gene TRBJ2-2; TRBD2 agrees at 7 bases. The trim removed 3 bases at V and 8 bases at J, leaving 13 bases unmatched. The CDR3 runs to 16 residues. In germline, CDR1 is SGDLS, CDR2 YYNGEE. The CDR3 nucleotides are TGTGCCAGCAGCGCCCGGGGTAGCGGGCCTTGGGGGGAGCTGTTTTTT. Encoded protein: CASSARGSGPWGELFF.

V is TRBV6-5 and J is TRBJ1-3; D is undetermined. The germline CDR1 and CDR2 sequences are MNHEY and SVGAGI. CDR3 length equals 14 residues. Trimming removed 4 bases at V and 0 bases at J, with 7 bases between. The CDR3: CASSSFLSGNTIYF. The CDR3 bases are TGTGCCAGCAGTTCTTTCCTCTCTGGAAACACCATATATTTT.

The J gene is TRBJ2-6, the V gene TRBV19; 7 bases match TRBD1. V shed 10 bases, J shed 0 bases, and the junction held 6 bases outside the gene matches. This CDR3 comprises 15 residues. Germline CDR1 reads LNHDA; CDR2 reads SQIVND (reference sequence). Written as DNA, the CDR3 is TGTGCCACCTCCAGGGACAGCTCTGGGGCCAACGTCCTGACTTTC. Translated: CATSRDSSGANVLTF. The full variable domain, completed using reference TRBV19 and TRBJ2-6, is DGGITQSPKYLFRKEGQNVTLSCEQNLNHDAMYWYRQDPGQGLRLIYYSQIVNDFQKGDIAEGYSVSREKKESFPLTVTSAQKNPTAFYLCATSRDSSGANVLTFGAGSRLTVL.

The chain has TRBV4-1 and TRBJ2-3; 9 bases agree with TRBD2. The CDR3 spans 16 residues. CDR1 is MGHRA, CDR2 YSYEKL, per germline. Trimming at V came to 0 bases and at J to 3 bases, leaving 4 bases not matched to a gene. Here the CDR3 DNA reads TGCGCCAGCAGCCAAGAGGCGGGGGGGCGGACAGATACGCAGTATTTT. This sequence encodes CASSQEAGGRTDTQYF.

The V and J genes are TRBV29-1 and TRBJ1-1, with 7 positions matching TRBD1. The germline CDR1 and CDR2 sequences are SQVTM and ANQGSEA. This CDR3 is 14 amino acids long. V lost 5 bases to trimming and J lost 1 base; unmatched junction nucleotides: 7. The CDR3 nucleotides are TGCAGCGTTACCCGACAGGGAAAGAACACTGAAGCTTTCTTT. The encoded protein is CSVTRQGKNTEAFF. Full variable domain (rest looked up from reference TRBV29-1 and TRBJ1-1): SAVISQKPSRDICQRGTSLTIQCQVDSQVTMMFWYRQQPGQSLTLIATANQGSEATYESGFVIDKFPISRPNLTFSTLTVSNMSPEDSSIYLCSVTRQGKNTEAFFGQGTRLTVV.

The gene calls are TRBV29-1 and TRBJ2-7, with 9 bases aligning to TRBD1. Germline loops: CDR1 SQVTM, CDR2 ANQGSEA. CDR3 length: 15 amino acids. J lost 0 bases, V lost 1 base, and 4 bases had no gene match. The CDR3 here is CSVEGTGESSYEQYF. The CDR3 coding sequence is TGCAGCGTTGAAGGGACAGGGGAATCCTCCTACGAGCAGTACTTC.

The chain joins TRBV5-1 to TRBJ2-7, with 9 nucleotides matching TRBD2. V trimming: 0 bases; J trimming: 4 bases; junction bases outside the gene matches: 5. Germline loops: CDR1 SGHRS, CDR2 YFSETQ. The CDR3 has 15 residues. This chain's CDR3 is CASSLDGGGAYEQYF. As DNA, the CDR3 is TGCGCCAGCAGCTTGGATGGCGGGGGGGCGTACGAGCAGTACTTC. Together with reference TRBV5-1 and TRBJ2-7, the CDR3 gives the full variable domain: KAGVTQTPRYLIKTRGQQVTLSCSPISGHRSVSWYQQTPGQGLQFLFEYFSETQRNKGNFPGRFSGRQFSNSRSEMNVSTLELGDSALYLCASSLDGGGAYEQYFGPGTRLTVT.

V gene TRBV19 combines with J gene TRBJ2-7; 7 bases line up with TRBD2. This CDR3 spans 14 amino acids. The germline gives CDR1 LNHDA, CDR2 SQIVND (reference sequence). After removal of 5 bases from V and 2 bases from J, the junction contained 6 bases not matched to a gene. The CDR3 nucleotides are TGTGCCAGTAGTGGGAGGGCGGCGACCTACGAGCAGTACTTC. Translated: CASSGRAATYEQYF.

CDR3 bases: TGTGCCAGTAGTATAAGCTTGGGCTACACCTTC. As protein: CASSISLGYTF. The chain combines TRBV19 with TRBJ1-2; no reliable D call. Germline CDR1 reads LNHDA; CDR2 reads SQIVND (reference sequence). This CDR3 contains 11 residues. Trimming removed 2 bases from V and 8 bases from J, with 6 bases in between. The full variable domain, completed using reference TRBV19 and TRBJ1-2, is DGGITQSPKYLFRKEGQNVTLSCEQNLNHDAMYWYRQDPGQGLRLIYYSQIVNDFQKGDIAEGYSVSREKKESFPLTVTSAQKNPTAFYLCASSISLGYTFGSGTRLTVV.

The gene calls are TRBV7-2 and TRBJ1-1; TRBD1 matches at 8 bases. After removal of 2 bases from V and 5 bases from J, the junction contained 4 bases not matched to a gene. Looked up from germline, CDR1 is SGHTA and CDR2 is FQGNSA. CDR3 length equals 14 residues. CDR3 protein: CASSLQGARTEAFF. Written as DNA, the CDR3 is TGTGCCAGCAGCTTACAGGGGGCGCGGACTGAAGCTTTCTTT.

The chain carries TRBV7-9 and TRBJ2-7; tentative D call: TRBD1 (5 bases). CDR1 is SEHNR, CDR2 FQNEAQ, per germline (reference sequence). The V end was cut by 0 bases, the J end by 3 bases, with 9 bases between. CDR3 length: 14 residues. The CDR3 DNA reads as TGTGCCAGCAGCTTAGCGGGGCCGGGCTACGAGCAGTACTTC. It translates to CASSLAGPGYEQYF.

V and J are TRBV18 and TRBJ1-5; D remains unclear. CDR1 KGHSH and CDR2 LQKENI come from the germline V gene. V shed 2 bases and J shed 0 bases, with 17 bases lying between them. The CDR3 has 18 amino acids. CDR3 in amino acids: CASSPEGLLGYSNQPQHF. The CDR3 coding sequence is TGTGCCAGCTCACCAGAAGGACTTCTGGGATATAGCAATCAGCCCCAGCATTTT.